The 3 T cell receptor beta chains given below trace back to one sample, sequenced in a study of prognosis after radiotherapy for stage I lung cancer. Starting from genomic DNA, TCR beta CDR3 was amplified through two-round multiplex PCR. Every TRBV and TRBJ gene had its own specific primer in first-round PCR. Each CDR3 protein gets one entry after TCRdb re-called the multiplex PCR reads with MiXCR. This table holds 9,500 to 14,000 distinct CDR3 sequences, over 35% found once. Sequencing was performed on PBMCs, taken before or after stereotactic body radiation therapy (not recorded which). These receptors were obtained from a donor aged 50 or older with non-small cell lung cancer.

This clonotype showed up many times. J is TRBJ1-1 and V is TRBV20-1, with D maybe TRBD1 (6 bases). The CDR3 is 14 residues long. V gave up 3 bases and J gave up 0 bases, with 11 bases separating them. Per germline, CDR1 DFQATT and CDR2 SNEGSKA (reference sequence). CDR3 nucleotide sequence: TGCAGTGCTAGGGCGGGGGCAGTGAACACTGAAGCTTTCTTT. Its translation is CSARAGAVNTEAFF.

On this clonotype: Sequence at one end of the junction differs from germline and may be a read error. The V gene is TRBV11-2, the J gene TRBJ2-2; a possible D gene is TRBD2 (5 bases). This CDR3 spans 14 amino acids. Germline V gives CDR1 SGHAT, CDR2 FQNNGV. The CDR3 DNA sequence: TGTGCCAGCAGCTTAATCGGGGTTTCCGGGGATCTGTTTTTT. Protein product: CASSLIGVSGDLFF.

Ten or more counts support this clonotype. The chain links TRBV19 to TRBJ2-3, with D possibly TRBD2 on 7 matching bases. Trimming removed 1 base at V and 2 bases at J, with 13 bases between. This CDR3 has 16 amino acids. Germline assignment: CDR1 LNHDA and CDR2 SQIVND (reference sequence). The CDR3 sequence: CASSIARGASTDTQYF. DNA for the CDR3: TGTGCCAGTAGTATAGCACGGGGGGCGTCCACAGATACGCAGTATTTT.